The clone carrying this T cell receptor (beta chain) was found once. Source study methods: The assay estimated nucleated cells by amplifying reference gene primers. TCRdb keeps only in-frame clones here, not all; method: immunoSEQ multiplex PCR. For V, J and clone size, that table is used; D and trimming come from the DNA. The sample yields about 330,000 clones, roughly nine tenths seen once. The source of the sample is a study of blood T cell repertoires in COVID-19. This clonotype was obtained from a woman in her twenties or thirties who had recovered from COVID-19. The sample taken for sequencing was PBMCs or T cells enriched from blood (not recorded which).

CDR3 DNA sequence: TGTGCCAGCTCACATTCCGGGACTAGCCGTAGAATGGTGGAGACCCAGTACTTC. It codes for CASSHSGTSRRMVETQYF. The chain employs TRBV18 and TRBJ2-5, with 9 nucleotides matching TRBD2. J was trimmed by 5 bases and V by 4 bases; bases with no gene match: 17. CDR3 length: 18 amino acids. The germline gives CDR1 KGHSH, CDR2 LQKENI. The entire variable domain, with the rest obtained from reference TRBV18 and TRBJ2-5, is as follows: NAGVMQNPRHLVRRRGQEARLRCSPMKGHSHVYWYRQLPEEGLKFMVYLQKENIIDESGMPKERFSAEFPKEGPSILRIQQVVRGDSAAYFCASSHSGTSRRMVETQYFGPGTRLLVL.